The source of this T cell receptor (beta chain) is a study of shared clonotypes between healthy human individuals. For the study at large: Each donor contributed plates that comprised three CD4 naive, three CD4 memory, two CD8 naive and one CD8 memory. General study points: What limited the represented genetic and exposure-history diversity was the small number of donors. Clonotypes shared by all four donors outscored non-shared clonotypes in generation probability. A handful of donors showed sharing of approximately 5% of naive CD4 clonotypes.

Sequencing used immunoSEQ multiplex PCR; TCRdb keeps in-frame clones, though not all of them. The profile shows roughly 1,500,000 clones, 98% of them singletons. Remarks on this clone: Its cognate antigen is unknown.

Trimming left V 11 bases short and J 1 base short, with 19 bases between. CDR1 and CDR2 from the germline V gene are LNHDA and SQIVND (reference sequence). The CDR3 length is 15 residues. This chain links TRBV19 with TRBJ2-3; D possibly corresponds to TRBD2 (6 bases). The sequencing input was naive CD4+ T cells sorted from blood. Subset: CD45RA+ positively selected. This clonotype was sampled from a young man in good health. The CDR3 reads CASRPGGAGTDTQYF. CDR3 DNA sequence: TGTGCCTCGCGGCCAGGCGGGGCAGGCACAGATACGCAGTATTTT.